The clone carrying this T cell receptor beta chain was seen only a few times. Its antigen remains unknown. The CDR3 is 12 residues long. Trimming took 3 bases from V and 13 from J, leaving 13 bases between them. In germline, CDR1 is KGHSH, CDR2 LQKENI. Using its own MiXCR run on the 5' RACE reads, TCRdb lists one record per CDR3 protein. The table records more than 300,000 distinct CDR3 sequences, around a fifth of them present only once. This sample is part of a study of T-cell memory formation after mild COVID-19. As for the study in general: In these data, TCR clusters were largely donor specific.

Findings of the study overall: For second-wave clones that peaked at day 37, SARS-CoV-2 specificity went unverified. Shrinking CD4+ clones were chiefly CM and EM; CD8+ ones were chiefly EMRA. That cross-reactive memory joined was suggested by some responding clones appearing in pre-infection memory.

V usage is TRBV18 and J usage is TRBJ2-1; the D gene is possibly TRBD2 (6 bases). The source of this sequence is a young man who had mild COVID-19 (a few samples of this study predate the infection). Cell type and time point are not known. The sequenced material came from PBMCs or a T cell subset sorted from them (not recorded which). As DNA, the CDR3 is TGTGCCAGCTCACCTCAGGAGGGGAATCAGTTCTTC. Protein product: CASSPQEGNQFF.